This is a list of T cell receptor beta chains from one sample in a study of a mutant IDH1 vaccine in newly diagnosed glioma. Clones were sequenced by immunoSEQ multiplex PCR, and TCRdb holds only the in-frame ones, with some missing. The sample shows some 38,000 clones, just under 95% of them seen only once. The specimen comprised PBMCs, sampled from a glioma patient treated with radiotherapy, temozolomide or both. These receptors were collected from a man aged 18 to 30 with glioma. The CDR3 runs from the conserved cysteine through the conserved F or W. The D gene is left open where the match is weak. Part of the rows lack a size; the others show once, few, many or a class for expanded clones.

TRBV19	.	TRBJ2-3	.	CASSIGGRDDTQYF	TGTGCCAGTAGTATAGGTGGGCGGGATGATACGCAGTATTTT
TRBV29-1	.	TRBJ1-4	.	CSVSGLRGEKLFF	TGCAGCGTCTCAGGCCTCCGGGGTGAAAAACTGTTTTTT
TRBV11-3	.	TRBJ2-5	.	CASSRTGGEETQYF	TGTGCCAGCAGCCGAACGGGGGGCGAAGAGACCCAGTACTTC
TRBV2	.	TRBJ2-2	.	CASSRLGAGELFF	TGTGCCAGCAGTAGGCTAGGGGCCGGGGAGCTGTTTTTT
TRBV7-9	.	TRBJ1-4	.	CASSLAAAGANEKLFF	TGTGCCAGCAGCTTAGCCGCGGCAGGGGCTAATGAAAAACTGTTTTTT
TRBV11-3	.	TRBJ2-3	.	CASSYSWGADTQYF	TGTGCCAGCAGCTACAGCTGGGGCGCAGATACGCAGTATTTT
TRBV7-9	.	TRBJ1-5	.	CASSLNGPQHF	TGTGCCAGCAGCTTAAACGGGCCCCAGCATTTT
TRBV30	.	TRBJ2-2	.	CAWRRAVNTGELFF	TGTGCCTGGAGGCGGGCTGTGAACACCGGGGAGCTGTTTTTT
TRBV7-6	once	TRBJ2-5	.	CASSLGGLRQTQYF	TGTGCCAGCAGCTTAGGAGGACTCCGGCAGACCCAGTACTTC
TRBV5-1	.	TRBJ1-1	TRBD1	CASSWGQQNTEAFF	TGCGCCAGCAGCTGGGGACAGCAGAACACTGAAGCTTTCTTT
TRBV28	.	TRBJ1-1	.	CASSLSGGGRTEAFF	TGTGCCAGCAGTTTATCTGGGGGAGGCCGGACTGAAGCTTTCTTT